The 4 T cell receptor beta chains listed next were all sequenced from one sample in a study of blood T cell repertoires in COVID-19. TCRdb's table, derived via immunoSEQ multiplex PCR, lists solely in-frame clones and lacks some. Here the sample spans about 220,000 clones, around nine tenths being singletons. Sequencing input: PBMCs or T cells enriched from blood (not recorded which). These receptor sequences come from a woman aged 45-59 years with acute COVID-19.

The rearrangement links TRBV12-3 or TRBV12-4 to TRBJ1-5; a possible D gene is TRBD1 (5 bases). The CDR3 totals 13 residues. V lost 5 bases and J 5 bases, leaving 10 bases between the germline ends. The CDR3 loop reads CASSLTDYQPQHF. The CDR3 DNA reads TGTGCCAGCAGTCTGACAGATTATCAGCCCCAGCATTTT.

J is TRBJ1-5 and V is TRBV5-1; no reliable D call. Germline V gene data show CDR1 as SGHRS and CDR2 as YFSETQ. The CDR3 consists of 15 residues. Trimming took 5 bases from V and 4 from J, leaving 16 bases between them. The CDR3 region has the DNA TGCGCCAGCAGTCCTGGACTATGGGAGAATCAGCCCCAGCATTTT. Translation gives CASSPGLWENQPQHF. Based on the CDR3 plus reference TRBV5-1 and TRBJ1-5, the full variable domain is KAGVTQTPRYLIKTRGQQVTLSCSPISGHRSVSWYQQTPGQGLQFLFEYFSETQRNKGNFPGRFSGRQFSNSRSEMNVSTLELGDSALYLCASSPGLWENQPQHFGDGTRLSIL.

Note on this clone: At one end the junction does not follow the germline gene, possibly because of a read error. This chain connects TRBV28 to TRBJ2-1, with TRBD2 matching 11 bases. The CDR3 runs 14 residues. The germline V gene has CDR1 MDHEN and CDR2 SYDVKM. CDR3 nucleotide sequence: TGTGCCAGCAGTTTTGGGCTAGCGGGGGGAAGGGGCATCTTC. Amino acid sequence: CASSFGLAGGRGIF.

This chain connects TRBV4-2 to TRBJ1-1; possibly TRBD1 for D (5 bases). The CDR3 has 15 amino acids. V shed 0 bases and J shed 4 bases, with 12 bases lying between them. In germline, CDR1 is LGHNA, CDR2 YNFKEQ. The CDR3 is CASSQDRGSATEAFF. The CDR3 DNA follows: TGTGCCAGCAGCCAAGATAGGGGATCGGCCACTGAAGCTTTCTTT.